Following are 20 T cell receptor beta chains from one sample sequenced in a study of response to subunit inactivated influenza vaccine. MiXCR was run by TCRdb on the RT-PCR reads, yielding one entry per CDR3 protein. The sample contains fewer than 700,000 distinct CDR3 sequences, 13% of which appear only once. The specimen was PBMCs from blood, collected roughly 47 days after vaccination. The receptors were gathered from a man aged 50 to 60 who received an inactivated influenza vaccine.

This chain uses TRBV20-1 with TRBJ2-4; TRBD1 might be the D (5 bases). CDR1 is DFQATT, CDR2 SNEGSKA, per germline (reference sequence). This CDR3 spans 13 amino acids. The V gene lost 6 bases and the J gene lost 4 bases, with 13 bases spanning the gap. The CDR3 DNA reads as TGCAGTGCCACCAGGGCAGCTAAAAACATTCAGTACTTC. Protein product: CSATRAAKNIQYF.

This clonotype occurred a few times. The rearrangement links TRBV27 to TRBJ2-2; D is uncertain. CDR3 size: 15 residues. V was shortened by 2 bases and J by 6 bases, with 13 bases between the two germline ends. CDR1 and CDR2 from the germline V gene are MNHEY and SMNVEV (reference sequence). The CDR3 DNA sequence: TGTGCCAGCAGTTTACTCGGTCGGCTCCCCGGGGAGCTGTTTTTT. This gives the protein CASSLLGRLPGELFF.

This clonotype has only one observation. The gene calls are TRBV5-1 and TRBJ2-1, with 7 bases aligning to TRBD1. Germline values: CDR1 SGHRS, CDR2 YFSETQ. The CDR3 spans 16 residues. V gave up 0 bases and J gave up 6 bases; unmatched junction bases: 9. The CDR3 sequence is CASSLGGQGVFNEQFF. The CDR3 nucleotides read TGCGCCAGCAGCTTGGGGGGGCAGGGGGTTTTCAATGAGCAGTTCTTC.

This clonotype came up a few times. V and J are TRBV4-3 and TRBJ2-6; TRBD1 agrees at 7 bases. The CDR3 sequence is 20 residues long. V trimming: 1 base; J trimming: 0 bases; junction bases outside the gene matches: 12. Germline values: CDR1 LGHNA, CDR2 YSLEER. For the CDR3, the DNA is TGCGCCAGCAGCCAAGTTCTTTTGAGGTCAGGGGGCTCTGGGGCCAACGTCCTGACTTTC. Translating gives CASSQVLLRSGGSGANVLTF.

This clonotype was observed many times. The chain combines TRBV7-9 with TRBJ2-7, with 7 bases aligning to TRBD2. Germline-derived CDR1 and CDR2 are SEHNR and FQNEAQ (reference sequence). CDR3 size: 14 residues. V shed 6 bases and J 3 bases; nucleotides not matched to a gene: 8. The CDR3 nucleotides read TGTGCCAGCAGTTATAGCGGGCGATACTACGAGCAGTACTTC. Its translation: CASSYSGRYYEQYF. Supplemented by reference TRBV7-9 and TRBJ2-7, the full variable domain reads DTGVSQNPRHKITKRGQNVTFRCDPISEHNRLYWYRQTLGQGPEFLTYFQNEAQLEKSRLLSDRFSAERPKGSFSTLEIQRTEQGDSAMYLCASSYSGRYYEQYFGPGTRLTVT.

This chain joins TRBV15 and TRBJ2-6, with a possible D match to TRBD2 (6 bases). The CDR3 contains 15 residues. V was pared by 5 bases and J by 0 bases, with 8 bases between. Per germline, CDR1 LNHNV and CDR2 YYDKDF (reference sequence). CDR3 protein: CATSGRLSGANVLTF. As DNA, the CDR3 is TGTGCCACCAGCGGGAGGCTCTCTGGGGCCAACGTCCTGACTTTC.

At least ten counts were recorded for this clonotype. In nucleotides, the CDR3 is TGTGCCAGCAGCTTATTTCGACAATCTGGAAACACCATATATTTT. Translating gives CASSLFRQSGNTIYF. This chain uses TRBV7-2 with TRBJ1-3, with unresolved D. This CDR3 region has 15 residues. Looked up from germline, CDR1 is SGHTA and CDR2 is FQGNSA. The V and J ends lost 2 bases and 1 base respectively, with 9 bases between them.

This rearrangement joins TRBV5-1 to TRBJ2-3; 15 bases fit TRBD2. Germline CDR1 SGHRS, CDR2 YFSETQ. The CDR3 spans 15 residues. Unmatched junction bases numbered 2, after V lost 4 bases and J lost 5 bases. CDR3 amino acids: CASSMGLAGGDTQYF. The DNA of the CDR3 is TGCGCCAGCAGCATGGGACTAGCGGGAGGAGATACGCAGTATTTT.

This clonotype has more than one count but fewer than ten. The chain recombines TRBV12-3 or TRBV12-4 with TRBJ2-3; 7 bases map to TRBD2. J lost 0 bases, V lost 1 base, and 7 bases had no gene match. CDR3 length: 17 amino acids. This CDR3 is CASSLGAGVASTDTQYF. The CDR3, as DNA: TGTGCCAGCAGTTTAGGGGCGGGGGTCGCTAGCACAGATACGCAGTATTTT.

This clonotype showed up many times. V is TRBV4-1 and J is TRBJ2-3, with D possibly called TRBD1 or TRBD2 (6 bases each). CDR3 length: 14 residues. Between the trimmed V and J ends, which lost 3 bases and 4 bases, there was a span of 11 bases. CDR1 MGHRA and CDR2 YSYEKL come from the germline V gene. In nucleotides, the CDR3 is TGCGCCAGCAGCCAGCGGGACATTTCAGATACGCAGTATTTT. This translates into CASSQRDISDTQYF.

This chain joins TRBV2 and TRBJ2-5; a possible D gene is TRBD2 (5 bases). The CDR3 has 14 amino acids. Trimming cost V 4 bases and J 4 bases, with 13 bases left between them. Germline loops: CDR1 SNHLY, CDR2 FYNNEI. The CDR3 protein is CASSGPGRGETQYF. The CDR3 nucleotides are TGTGCCAGCAGTGGACCTGGCCGGGGAGAGACCCAGTACTTC.

The V and J genes are TRBV5-1 and TRBJ2-2; D is unclear. The ends were cut back, 5 bases at V and 5 bases at J, with 16 bases in the middle. The V gene's germline CDR1 is SGHRS and CDR2 YFSETQ. The CDR3 extends over 15 amino acids. CDR3 DNA: TGCGCCAGCAGTCTGGAGACACGAAAAACCGGGGAGCTGTTTTTT. Translating gives CASSLETRKTGELFF.

This clonotype was detected ten times or more. The chain uses TRBV29-1 and TRBJ2-5; 8 nucleotides line up with TRBD1. This CDR3 spans 16 amino acids. J was trimmed by 5 bases and V by 7 bases; bases with no gene match: 18. Germline CDR1 and CDR2: SQVTM and ANQGSEA. The CDR3 loop is CSARRTGQLRTETQYF. DNA of the CDR3: TGCAGCGCCCGAAGGACAGGGCAATTGAGGACGGAGACCCAGTACTTC.

This chain uses TRBV6-5 with TRBJ1-2, with TRBD1 as a possible D gene (5 bases). Trimming removed 2 bases at V and 3 bases at J, with 10 bases between. The CDR3 is made up of 14 amino acids. The germline gives CDR1 MNHEY, CDR2 SVGAGI. The DNA of the CDR3 is TGTGCCAGCAGTTACGGCGGAGGGGACTATGGCTACACCTTC. Its protein product is CASSYGGGDYGYTF.

This clonotype was detected a few times. The chain combines TRBV29-1 with TRBJ2-3; no firm D call. V was trimmed by 5 bases and J by 0 bases, leaving 12 bases between them. This CDR3 is 14 amino acids long. Germline-derived CDR1 and CDR2 are SQVTM and ANQGSEA. The CDR3 coding sequence is TGCAGCGTTTTTAAGGGATCTAGCACAGATACGCAGTATTTT. It encodes CSVFKGSSTDTQYF.

Only a few counts were recorded for this clonotype. The chain carries TRBV20-1 and TRBJ2-1; 15 positions agree with TRBD2. Germline assignment: CDR1 DFQATT and CDR2 SNEGSKA (reference sequence). The V and J ends lost 2 bases and 8 bases, in that order; junction bases with no gene match: 4. The CDR3 has 15 amino acids. CDR3 residues: CSARTGLAGGHEQFF. DNA of the CDR3: TGCAGTGCTAGAACTGGACTAGCGGGGGGGCATGAGCAGTTCTTC.

This chain links TRBV7-2 with TRBJ2-7; 10 bases line up with TRBD1. Germline CDR1 SGHTA, CDR2 FQGNSA. With 4 bases clipped from V and 3 bases from J, the junction kept 6 bases outside the gene matches. This CDR3 comprises 15 residues. As DNA, the CDR3 is TGTGCCAGCAGCTCGGACAGGGGGAACCACTACGAGCAGTACTTC. Its translation is CASSSDRGNHYEQYF.

This clonotype was counted a single time. J is TRBJ2-1 and V is TRBV6-2 or TRBV6-3; 9 nucleotides match TRBD2. J gave up 10 bases and V 5 bases, and 9 bases lay outside the gene matches. The CDR3 is 14 residues long. Germline V gene data show CDR1 as MNHEY and CDR2 as SVGEGT. CDR3: CASSQPGLAREQFF. DNA for the CDR3: TGTGCCAGCAGTCAACCGGGACTAGCAAGGGAGCAGTTCTTC.

The V gene is TRBV7-8, the J gene TRBJ2-1, with D maybe TRBD2 (5 bases). The V end was cut by 5 bases, the J end by 8 bases, with 13 bases between. Per germline, CDR1 SGHVS and CDR2 FQNEAQ. This CDR3 contains 13 residues. This CDR3 is CASSPSSGDEQFF. In nucleotides, the CDR3 is TGTGCCAGCAGCCCCAGTTCCGGGGATGAGCAGTTCTTC.

Only a few counts were recorded for this clonotype. This rearrangement joins TRBV7-3 to TRBJ2-1, with 11 bases identical to TRBD2. Per germline, CDR1 SGHTA and CDR2 FQGTGA. The CDR3 runs 15 residues. The trim removed 4 bases at V and 10 bases at J, leaving 9 bases unmatched. This CDR3 reads CASSSGTSGQGEQFF. CDR3 DNA sequence: TGTGCCAGCAGCTCCGGGACTAGCGGTCAGGGGGAGCAGTTCTTC.